This T cell receptor (beta chain) is from a study of OX40 agonist ivuxolimab in advanced cancers. On the study more broadly: Intravenous ivuxolimab at 0.01 to 10 mg/kg was given to patients every 2 weeks. Among those enrolled, mean age was approximately 62 years (range roughly 23 to 79) and about 79% were male.

About this clone itself: The antigen is not known.

The repertoire was sequenced with immunoSEQ multiplex PCR; TCRdb's copy has only in-frame clones and lacks some. Altogether around 21,000 clones are present, about four fifths being singletons, with the ten largest covering about 31%. Overall study findings and caveats: Clonal expansion was seen in CD4+ and CD8+ blood T cells by week 6 at 0.1 to 3.0 mg/kg. Clonal expansion among partial responders at 0.1-3.0 mg/kg ranked near the lowest.

The CDR3 is made up of 15 amino acids. The germline V and J ends were trimmed by 0 bases and 2 bases, with 11 bases remaining between them. The V gene's germline CDR1 is MGHRA and CDR2 YSYEKL. This receptor was identified in an adult with an advanced solid tumor such as melanoma, head and neck, liver or kidney cancer. This specimen consisted of CD4+ or CD8+ T cells sorted from blood, obtained in a trial of the OX40 agonist ivuxolimab. The J gene is TRBJ2-7, the V gene TRBV4-1; D not resolved. The CDR3 DNA is TGCGCCAGCAGCCAAGACCCCGCAGTACCCTACGAGCAGTACTTC. It encodes CASSQDPAVPYEQYF.